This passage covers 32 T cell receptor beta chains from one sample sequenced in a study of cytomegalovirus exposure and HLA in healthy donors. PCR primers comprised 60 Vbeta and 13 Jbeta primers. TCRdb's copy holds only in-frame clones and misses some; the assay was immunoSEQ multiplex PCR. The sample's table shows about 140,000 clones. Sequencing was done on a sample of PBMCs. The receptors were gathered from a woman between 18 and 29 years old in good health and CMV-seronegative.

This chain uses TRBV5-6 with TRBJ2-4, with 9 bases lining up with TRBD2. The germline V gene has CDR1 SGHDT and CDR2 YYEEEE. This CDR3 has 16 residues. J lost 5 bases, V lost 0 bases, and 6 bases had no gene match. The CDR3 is CASSLDWASGENIQYF. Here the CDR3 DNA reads TGTGCCAGCAGCTTGGATTGGGCTAGCGGGGAAAACATTCAGTACTTC.

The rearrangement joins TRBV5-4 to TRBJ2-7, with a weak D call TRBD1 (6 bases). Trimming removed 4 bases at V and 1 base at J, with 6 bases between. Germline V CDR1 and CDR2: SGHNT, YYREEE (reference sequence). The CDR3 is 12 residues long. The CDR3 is CASSQGSYEQYF. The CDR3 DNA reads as TGTGCCAGCAGCCAGGGGTCCTACGAGCAGTACTTC.

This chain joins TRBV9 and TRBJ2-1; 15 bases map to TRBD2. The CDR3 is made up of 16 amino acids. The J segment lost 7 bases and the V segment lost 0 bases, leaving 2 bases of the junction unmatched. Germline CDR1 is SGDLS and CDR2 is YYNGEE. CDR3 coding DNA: TGTGCCAGCAGCGTAGGTGGGACTAGCGGGAGGAATGAGCAGTTCTTC. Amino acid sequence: CASSVGGTSGRNEQFF.

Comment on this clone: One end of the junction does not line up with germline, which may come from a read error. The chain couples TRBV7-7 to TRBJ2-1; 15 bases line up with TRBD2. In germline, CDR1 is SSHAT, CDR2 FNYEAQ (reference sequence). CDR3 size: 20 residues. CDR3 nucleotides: TGTGCTAGCAGCTTAGCCTACGGGACTAGCGGGAGGAGCTCCTACAATGAGCAGTTCTTC. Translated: CASSLAYGTSGRSSYNEQFF. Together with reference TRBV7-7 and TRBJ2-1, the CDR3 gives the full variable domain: GAGVSQSPRYKVTKRGQDVTLRCDPISSHATLYWYQQALGQGPEFLTYFNYEAQPDKSGLPSDRFSAERPEGSISTLTIQRTEQRDSAMYRCASSLAYGTSGRSSYNEQFFGPGTRLTVL.

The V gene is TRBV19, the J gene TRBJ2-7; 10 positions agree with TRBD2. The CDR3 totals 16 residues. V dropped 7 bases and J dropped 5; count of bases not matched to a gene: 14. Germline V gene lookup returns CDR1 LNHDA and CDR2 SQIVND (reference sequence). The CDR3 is CASKALAGVGKNEQYF. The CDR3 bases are TGTGCCAGTAAAGCTCTAGCGGGAGTGGGTAAAAACGAGCAGTACTTC.

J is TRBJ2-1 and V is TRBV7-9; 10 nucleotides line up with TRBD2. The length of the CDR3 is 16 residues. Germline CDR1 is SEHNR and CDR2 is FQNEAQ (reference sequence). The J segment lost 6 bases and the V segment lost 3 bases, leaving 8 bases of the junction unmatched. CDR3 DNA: TGTGCCAGCAGCTTGTTGCTTCCTAGCGGGAGCAATGAGCAGTTCTTC. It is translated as CASSLLLPSGSNEQFF.

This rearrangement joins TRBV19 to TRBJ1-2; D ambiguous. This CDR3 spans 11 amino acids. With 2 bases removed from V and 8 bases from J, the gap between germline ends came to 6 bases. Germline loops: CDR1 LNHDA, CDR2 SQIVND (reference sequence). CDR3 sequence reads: CASSILDGYTF. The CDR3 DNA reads TGTGCCAGTAGTATACTAGACGGCTACACCTTC. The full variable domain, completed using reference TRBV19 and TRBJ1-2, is DGGITQSPKYLFRKEGQNVTLSCEQNLNHDAMYWYRQDPGQGLRLIYYSQIVNDFQKGDIAEGYSVSREKKESFPLTVTSAQKNPTAFYLCASSILDGYTFGSGTRLTVV.

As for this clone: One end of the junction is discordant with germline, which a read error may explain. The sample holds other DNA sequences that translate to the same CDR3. The CDR3, as DNA: TGTGCCAGCAGTGAACAACAGAATATCTACGAACAGTACTTC. It specifies CASSEQQNIYEQYF. The V call is TRBV25-1, the J call TRBJ2-7; no firm D call. Germline loops: CDR1 MGHDK, CDR2 SYGVNS. The CDR3 length is 14 residues.

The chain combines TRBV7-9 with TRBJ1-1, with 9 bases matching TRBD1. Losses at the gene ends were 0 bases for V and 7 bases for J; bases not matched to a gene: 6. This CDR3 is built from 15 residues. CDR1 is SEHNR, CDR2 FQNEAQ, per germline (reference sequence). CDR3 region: CASSLAGTGWNEAFF. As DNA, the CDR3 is TGTGCCAGCAGCTTAGCGGGGACAGGGTGGAATGAAGCTTTCTTT.

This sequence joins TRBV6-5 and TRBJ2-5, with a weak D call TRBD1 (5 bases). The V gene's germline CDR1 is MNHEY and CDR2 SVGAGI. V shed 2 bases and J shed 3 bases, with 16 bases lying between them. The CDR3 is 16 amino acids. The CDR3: CASSYPQTDTKETQYF. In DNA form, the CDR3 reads TGTGCCAGCAGTTACCCACAGACAGACACCAAAGAGACCCAGTACTTC.

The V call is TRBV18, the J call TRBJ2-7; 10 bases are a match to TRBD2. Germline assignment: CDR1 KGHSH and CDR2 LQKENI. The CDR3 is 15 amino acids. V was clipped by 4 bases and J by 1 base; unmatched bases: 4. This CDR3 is CASSLGLAESYEQYV. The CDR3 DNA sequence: TGTGCCAGCTCACTCGGACTAGCGGAATCCTACGAGCAGTACGTC.

CDR3 in amino acids: CASSGRTGSNTEAFF. DNA for the CDR3: TGTGCCAGCAGTGGGAGGACAGGTTCGAACACTGAAGCTTTCTTT. The genes are TRBV6-1 and TRBJ1-1; 7 bases agree with TRBD1. The CDR3 has 15 residues. After removal of 4 bases from V and 1 base from J, the junction contained 6 bases not matched to a gene. The V gene's germline CDR1 is MNHNS and CDR2 SASEGT.

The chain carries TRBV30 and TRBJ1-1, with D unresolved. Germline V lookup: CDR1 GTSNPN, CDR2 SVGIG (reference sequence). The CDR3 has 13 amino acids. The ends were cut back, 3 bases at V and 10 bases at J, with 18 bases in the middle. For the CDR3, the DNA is TGTGCCTGGAGCCAAAAGGAGGGATTGGGAGCTTTCTTT. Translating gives CAWSQKEGLGAFF.

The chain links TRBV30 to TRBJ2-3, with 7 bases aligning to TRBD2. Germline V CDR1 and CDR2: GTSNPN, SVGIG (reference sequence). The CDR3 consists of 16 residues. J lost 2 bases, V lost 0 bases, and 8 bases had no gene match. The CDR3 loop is CAWSVLALPPTDTQYF. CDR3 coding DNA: TGTGCCTGGAGTGTACTAGCGCTCCCCCCCACAGATACGCAGTATTTT.

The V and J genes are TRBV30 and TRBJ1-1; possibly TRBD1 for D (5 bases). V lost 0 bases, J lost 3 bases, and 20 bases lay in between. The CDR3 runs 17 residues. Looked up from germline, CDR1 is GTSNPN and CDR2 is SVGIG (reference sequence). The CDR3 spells CAWSVFGWEGRDTEAFF. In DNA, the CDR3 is TGTGCCTGGAGTGTATTCGGATGGGAGGGGAGGGACACTGAAGCTTTCTTT.

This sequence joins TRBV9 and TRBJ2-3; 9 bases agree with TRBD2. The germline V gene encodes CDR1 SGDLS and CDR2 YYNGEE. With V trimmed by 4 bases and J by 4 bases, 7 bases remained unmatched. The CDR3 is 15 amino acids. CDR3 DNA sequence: TGTGCCAGCAGCATTAGCGGGAGTTCGGCAGATACGCAGTATTTT. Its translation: CASSISGSSADTQYF.

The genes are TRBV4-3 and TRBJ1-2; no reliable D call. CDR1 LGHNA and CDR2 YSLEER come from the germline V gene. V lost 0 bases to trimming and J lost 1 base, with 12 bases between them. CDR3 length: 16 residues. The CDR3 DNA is TGCGCCAGCAGCCAAGATCTCGGGGAATTTAACTATGGCTACACCTTC. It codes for CASSQDLGEFNYGYTF.

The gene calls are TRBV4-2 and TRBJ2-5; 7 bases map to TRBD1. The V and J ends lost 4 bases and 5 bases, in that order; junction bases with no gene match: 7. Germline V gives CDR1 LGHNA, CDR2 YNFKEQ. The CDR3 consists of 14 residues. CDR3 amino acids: CASSLQTGSETQYF. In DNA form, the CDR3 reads TGTGCCAGCAGCCTACAGACAGGGTCGGAGACCCAGTACTTC.

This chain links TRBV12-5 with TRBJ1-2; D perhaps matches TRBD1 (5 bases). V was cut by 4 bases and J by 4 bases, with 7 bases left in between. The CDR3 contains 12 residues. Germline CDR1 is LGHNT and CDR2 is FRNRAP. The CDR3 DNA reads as TGTGCTAGTGGTTCCGACAGCTATGGCTACACCTTC. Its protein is CASGSDSYGYTF.

The CDR3 DNA follows: TGTGCCACCGGATTGGCCGGGACAGCCTCCTACGAGCAGTACTTC. Protein sequence: CATGLAGTASYEQYF. The V and J genes are TRBV15 and TRBJ2-7, with 7 positions matching TRBD1. Germline lookup yields CDR1 LNHNV and CDR2 YYDKDF (reference sequence). V lost 8 bases and J lost 0; bases outside the gene matches: 10. The length of the CDR3 is 15 residues.

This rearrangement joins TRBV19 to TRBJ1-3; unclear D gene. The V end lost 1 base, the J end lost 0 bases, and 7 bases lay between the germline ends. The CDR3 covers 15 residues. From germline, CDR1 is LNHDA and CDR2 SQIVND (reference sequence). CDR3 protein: CASSIGAGSGNTIYF. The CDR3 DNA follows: TGTGCCAGTAGTATAGGGGCAGGCTCTGGAAACACCATATATTTT.

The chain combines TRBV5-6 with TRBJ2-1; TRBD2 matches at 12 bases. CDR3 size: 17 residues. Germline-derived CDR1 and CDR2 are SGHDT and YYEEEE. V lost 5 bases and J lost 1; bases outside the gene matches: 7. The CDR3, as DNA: TGTGCCAGCAGTGGGACTAGCGGGCTATTATCCTACAATGAGCAGTTCTTC. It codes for CASSGTSGLLSYNEQFF. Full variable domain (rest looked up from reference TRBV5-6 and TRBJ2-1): DAGVTQSPTHLIKTRGQQVTLRCSPKSGHDTVSWYQQALGQGPQFIFQYYEEEERQRGNFPDRFSGHQFPNYSSELNVNALLLGDSALYLCASSGTSGLLSYNEQFFGPGTRLTVL.

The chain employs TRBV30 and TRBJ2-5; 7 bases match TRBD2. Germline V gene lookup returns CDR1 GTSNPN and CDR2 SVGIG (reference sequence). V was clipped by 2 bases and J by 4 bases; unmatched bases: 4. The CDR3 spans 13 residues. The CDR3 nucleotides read TGTGCCTGGAGTTCTGGCGGGAGAGAGACCCAGTACTTC. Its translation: CAWSSGGRETQYF.

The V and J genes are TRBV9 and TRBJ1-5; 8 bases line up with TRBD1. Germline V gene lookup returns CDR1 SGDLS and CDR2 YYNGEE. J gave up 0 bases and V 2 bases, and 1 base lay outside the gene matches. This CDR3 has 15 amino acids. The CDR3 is CASSVQGASNQPQHF. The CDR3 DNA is TGTGCCAGCAGCGTCCAGGGGGCTAGCAATCAGCCCCAGCATTTT.

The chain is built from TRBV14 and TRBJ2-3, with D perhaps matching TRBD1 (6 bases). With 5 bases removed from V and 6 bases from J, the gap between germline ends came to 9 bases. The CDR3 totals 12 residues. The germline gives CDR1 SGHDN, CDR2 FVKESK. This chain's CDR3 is CASSERGDTQYF. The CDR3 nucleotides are TGTGCCAGCAGCGAAAGGGGGGATACGCAGTATTTT. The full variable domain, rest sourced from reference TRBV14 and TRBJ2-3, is EAGVTQFPSHSVIEKGQTVTLRCDPISGHDNLYWYRRVMGKEIKFLLHFVKESKQDESGMPNNRFLAERTGGTYSTLKVQPAELEDSGVYFCASSERGDTQYFGPGTRLTVL.

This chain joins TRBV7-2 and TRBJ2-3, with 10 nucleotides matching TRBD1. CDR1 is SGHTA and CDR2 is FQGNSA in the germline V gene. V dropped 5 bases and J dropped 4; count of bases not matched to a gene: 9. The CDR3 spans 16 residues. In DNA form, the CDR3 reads TGTGCCAGCAGCGTTCGACAGGGGGCTGAGTCAGATACGCAGTATTTT. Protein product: CASSVRQGAESDTQYF.

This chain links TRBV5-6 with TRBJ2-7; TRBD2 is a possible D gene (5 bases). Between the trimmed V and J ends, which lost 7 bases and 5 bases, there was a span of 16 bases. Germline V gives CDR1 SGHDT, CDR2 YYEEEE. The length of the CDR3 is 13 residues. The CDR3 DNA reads TGTGCCAGCGCCAGCGGCGTCGGCCACGAGCAGTACTTC. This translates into CASASGVGHEQYF.

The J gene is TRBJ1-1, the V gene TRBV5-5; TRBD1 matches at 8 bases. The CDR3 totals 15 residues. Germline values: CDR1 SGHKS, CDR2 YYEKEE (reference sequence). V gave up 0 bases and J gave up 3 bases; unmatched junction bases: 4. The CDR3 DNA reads TGTGCCAGCAGCTTGGAGGGACAGGACTACACTGAAGCTTTCTTT. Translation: CASSLEGQDYTEAFF.

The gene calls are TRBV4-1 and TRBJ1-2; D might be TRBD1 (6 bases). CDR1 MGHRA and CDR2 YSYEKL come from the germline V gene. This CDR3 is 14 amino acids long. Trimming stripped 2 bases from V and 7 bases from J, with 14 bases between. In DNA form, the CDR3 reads TGCGCCAGCAGCCAAACAGGGATCTCTCGTGGCTACACCTTC. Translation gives CASSQTGISRGYTF.

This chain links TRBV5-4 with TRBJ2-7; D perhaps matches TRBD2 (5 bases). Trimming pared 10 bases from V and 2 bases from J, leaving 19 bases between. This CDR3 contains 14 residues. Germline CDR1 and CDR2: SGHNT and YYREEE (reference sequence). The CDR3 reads CAGGRHTDTYEQYF. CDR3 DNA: TGTGCCGGCGGGCGCCATACGGATACCTACGAGCAGTACTTC. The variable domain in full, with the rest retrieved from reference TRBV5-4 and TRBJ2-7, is ETGVTQSPTHLIKTRGQQVTLRCSSQSGHNTVSWYQQALGQGPQFIFQYYREEENGRGNFPPRFSGLQFPNYSSELNVNALELDDSALYLCAGGRHTDTYEQYFGPGTRLTVT.

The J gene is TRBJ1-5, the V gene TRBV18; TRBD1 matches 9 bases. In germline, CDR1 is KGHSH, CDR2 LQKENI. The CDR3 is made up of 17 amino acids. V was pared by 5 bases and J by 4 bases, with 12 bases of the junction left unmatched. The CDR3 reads CASSSATGGGRNQPQHF. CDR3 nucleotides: TGTGCCAGCTCATCTGCTACAGGGGGCGGAAGAAATCAGCCCCAGCATTTT. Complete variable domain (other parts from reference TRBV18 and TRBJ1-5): NAGVMQNPRHLVRRRGQEARLRCSPMKGHSHVYWYRQLPEEGLKFMVYLQKENIIDESGMPKERFSAEFPKEGPSILRIQQVVRGDSAAYFCASSSATGGGRNQPQHFGDGTRLSIL.

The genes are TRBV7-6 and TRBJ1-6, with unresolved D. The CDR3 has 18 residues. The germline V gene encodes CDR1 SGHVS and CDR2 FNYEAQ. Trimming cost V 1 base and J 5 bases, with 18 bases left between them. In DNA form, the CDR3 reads TGTGCCAGCAGCTTAGGTTATAAGGCCTCGAGGGATAATTCACCCCTCCACTTT. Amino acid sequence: CASSLGYKASRDNSPLHF.